The 5 T cell receptor beta chains below come from one sample, sequenced in a study of control samples from healthy donors and cancer patients. Repertoires were generated with immunoSEQ multiplex PCR, while TCRdb's copy carries only in-frame clones and drops some. Of around 64,000 clones in the sample, roughly 89% were seen once. The sample comprised PBMCs. These receptors were collected from a man in his 60s with colorectal cancer.

The rearrangement uses TRBV7-9 and TRBJ1-2, with D perhaps TRBD1 (6 bases). Germline V gives CDR1 SEHNR, CDR2 FQNEAQ (reference sequence). This CDR3 contains 14 residues. V gave up 5 bases and J gave up 4 bases, with 14 bases separating them. The CDR3 bases are TGTGCCAGCAGCAGGGTGGGGGCTGGCTATGGCTACACCTTC. Translating it yields CASSRVGAGYGYTF.

The genes are TRBV6-2 or TRBV6-3 and TRBJ2-2; either TRBD1 or TRBD2 may fit D (5 bases each). Trimming pared 4 bases from V and 7 bases from J, leaving 13 bases between. Germline V gene sequence: CDR1 MNHEY, CDR2 SVGEGT. CDR3 length: 14 amino acids. In nucleotides, the CDR3 is TGTGCCAGCAGTTCGGCAGGGAGTTACGGGGAGCTGTTTTTT. It encodes CASSSAGSYGELFF.

This rearrangement joins TRBV6-1 to TRBJ1-6, with 9 bases matching TRBD1. V was clipped by 4 bases and J by 0 bases; unmatched bases: 4. The CDR3 has 17 residues. Germline V CDR1 and CDR2: MNHNS, SASEGT. The CDR3: CASSGGQGSSYNSPLHF. CDR3 sequence (DNA): TGTGCCAGCAGTGGAGGACAGGGGAGCTCCTATAATTCACCCCTCCACTTT.

The rearrangement uses TRBV7-9 and TRBJ1-5; D not certain. Germline lookup yields CDR1 SEHNR and CDR2 FQNEAQ (reference sequence). V lost 1 base and J 2 bases, leaving 6 bases between the germline ends. This CDR3 spans 14 amino acids. The CDR3 region is CASSLGGGNQPQHF. CDR3 DNA: TGTGCCAGCAGCTTAGGAGGTGGCAATCAGCCCCAGCATTTT.

This chain links TRBV25-1 with TRBJ2-7, with TRBD1 matching 7 bases. The CDR3 sequence is 14 residues long. The V gene end was trimmed by 4 bases and the J gene end by 3 bases; junction bases not matched to a gene: 6. Germline V gene data show CDR1 as MGHDK and CDR2 as SYGVNS. In DNA, the CDR3 is TGTGCCAGCAGTGGCTGGAGACAGGGCTACGAGCAGTACTTC. Translation gives CASSGWRQGYEQYF.